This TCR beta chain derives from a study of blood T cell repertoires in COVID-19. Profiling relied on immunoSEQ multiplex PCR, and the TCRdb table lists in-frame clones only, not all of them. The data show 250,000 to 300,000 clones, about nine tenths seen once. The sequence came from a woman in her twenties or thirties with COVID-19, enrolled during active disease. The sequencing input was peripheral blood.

The CDR3 DNA is TGCGCCAGCAGCTCCTTTAGCGGGGGGGCCTCTGAGCAGTTCTTC. Protein sequence: CASSSFSGGASEQFF. V usage is TRBV5-1 and J usage is TRBJ2-1, with 11 bases lining up with TRBD2. Germline trimming cut 3 bases from V and 9 bases from J; bases unmatched to any gene: 8. CDR3 length: 15 residues. Germline CDR1 is SGHRS and CDR2 is YFSETQ.